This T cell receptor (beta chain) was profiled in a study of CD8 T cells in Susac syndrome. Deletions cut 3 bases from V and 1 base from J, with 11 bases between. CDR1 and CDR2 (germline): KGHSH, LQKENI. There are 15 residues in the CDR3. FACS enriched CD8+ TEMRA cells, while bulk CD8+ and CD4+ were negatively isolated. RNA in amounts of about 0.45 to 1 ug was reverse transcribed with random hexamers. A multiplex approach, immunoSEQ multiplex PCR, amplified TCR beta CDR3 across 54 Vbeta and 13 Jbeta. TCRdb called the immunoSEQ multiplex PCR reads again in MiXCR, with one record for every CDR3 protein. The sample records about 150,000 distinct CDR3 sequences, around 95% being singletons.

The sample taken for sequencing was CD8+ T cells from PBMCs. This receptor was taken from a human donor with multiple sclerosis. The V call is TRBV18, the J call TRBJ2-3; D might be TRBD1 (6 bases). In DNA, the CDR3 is TGTGCCAGCTCACCTCCCGAGGGGGGCACAGATACGCAGTATTTT. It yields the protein CASSPPEGGTDTQYF.